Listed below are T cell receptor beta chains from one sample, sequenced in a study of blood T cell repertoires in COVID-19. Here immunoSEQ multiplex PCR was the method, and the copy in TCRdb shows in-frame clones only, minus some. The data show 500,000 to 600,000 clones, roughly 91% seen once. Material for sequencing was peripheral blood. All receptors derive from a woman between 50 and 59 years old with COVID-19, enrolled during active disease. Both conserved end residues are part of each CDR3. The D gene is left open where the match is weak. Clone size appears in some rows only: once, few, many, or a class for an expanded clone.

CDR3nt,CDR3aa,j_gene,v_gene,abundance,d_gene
TGTGCCAGCTCACCGTACAGTAGCTCCTACAATGAGCAGTTCTTC,CASSPYSSSYNEQFF,TRBJ2-1,TRBV18,-,-
TGTGCCAGCAGCCCGGGGACATTTCTACCTACCGGGGAGCTGTTTTTT,CASSPGTFLPTGELFF,TRBJ2-2,TRBV7-8,-,-
TGTGCCAGCAGCCAAGCTGACCGGAGCTCCTACGAGCAGTACTTC,CASSQADRSSYEQYF,TRBJ2-7,TRBV4-2,-,-
TGTGCCAGCAGCGTCAGGGGGACAGGGGCCACTGAAGCTTTCTTT,CASSVRGTGATEAFF,TRBJ1-1,TRBV9,-,TRBD1
TGTGCCAGCAGTGGGCTAGCGGGGTCTGGGGGCGGGGAGCTGTTTTTT,CASSGLAGSGGGELFF,TRBJ2-2,TRBV6-1,-,TRBD2
TGTGCCAGTACCCCCCGGGACAGGGATTTTCGGAGGAGCAATCAGCCCCAGCATTTT,CASTPRDRDFRRSNQPQHF,TRBJ1-5,TRBV19,-,TRBD1
TGTGCCAGCAGCCAGCCTGGGCAGGGGGTCTACGAGCAGTACTTC,CASSQPGQGVYEQYF,TRBJ2-7,TRBV6-5,once,TRBD1
TGTGCCAGCAGCGTCTCACGGGGCGAGCAGTACTTC,CASSVSRGEQYF,TRBJ2-7,TRBV7-9,-,-
TGTGCCAGCAGCCCGACAGGGACCACTGAAGCTTTCTTT,CASSPTGTTEAFF,TRBJ1-1,TRBV9,-,TRBD1
TGCGCCAGCAGCACCTTTGGCGGAAGCTCCTACGAGCAGTACTTC,CASSTFGGSSYEQYF,TRBJ2-7,TRBV10-2,-,-
TGTGCCAGCAGCCAAGATCGGGAGACTGAAGCTTTCTTT,CASSQDRETEAFF,TRBJ1-1,TRBV3-1/TRBV3-2,-,-
TGTGCCAGCAGAGGACTAGCGGGGGGGTCCGAGCAGTTCTTC,CASRGLAGGSEQFF,TRBJ2-1,TRBV5-6,-,TRBD2
TGTGCCAGCAGCGTAGGCCGGGGGGCGAGGGGAAACACCATATATTTT,CASSVGRGARGNTIYF,TRBJ1-3,TRBV9,-,-
TGTGCCAGCAGCTCCGGACTAGCGGGGGAGGTTGAGCAGTTCTTC,CASSSGLAGEVEQFF,TRBJ2-1,TRBV13,once,TRBD2
TGTGCCAGCAGCCTCGGACAGGGGCGGCAGTACTTC,CASSLGQGRQYF,TRBJ2-7,TRBV6-5,-,TRBD1
TGTGCCACCAGTGATTCCCCCGGGACAGGGGTGGATGAGCAGTTCTTC,CATSDSPGTGVDEQFF,TRBJ2-1,TRBV24-1,few,TRBD1
TGTGCCAGCAGTTTTTATAGACAGGTGACGAGGCCCCTCCACTTT,CASSFYRQVTRPLHF,TRBJ1-6,TRBV28,-,-
TGTGCCAGTAGTTTAAGACAGAACTCCTACGAGCAGTACTTC,CASSLRQNSYEQYF,TRBJ2-7,TRBV19,-,-
TGTGCCTGGAGGCCCCTGGGAGGCGGAAACTATGGCTACACCTTC,CAWRPLGGGNYGYTF,TRBJ1-2,TRBV30,-,-
TGCAGCGTTGAAGGAAGAGGCTTCTATGGCTACACCTTC,CSVEGRGFYGYTF,TRBJ1-2,TRBV29-1,-,-